The 26 T cell receptor beta chains below come from one sample, sequenced in a study of T-cell memory formation after mild COVID-19. TCRdb used MiXCR to reprocess the 5' RACE reads, holding one entry per CDR3 protein. The data hold some 48,000 distinct CDR3 sequences, with around 10% observed a single time. Material: PBMCs or a T cell subset sorted from them (not recorded which). These receptors all come from a man aged 18 to 35 who had mild COVID-19 (a few samples of this study predate the infection). Cell type and time point are not known.

This clonotype turned up a few times. This chain uses TRBV20-1 with TRBJ2-5; 8 nucleotides agree with TRBD2. Unmatched junction bases numbered 13, after V lost 5 bases and J lost 5 bases. The CDR3 has 15 residues. Germline assignment: CDR1 DFQATT and CDR2 SNEGSKA (reference sequence). CDR3 DNA: TGCAGTGCTCCCCGTGGTAGCGGGGTAAGGGAGACCCAGTACTTC. Encoded protein: CSAPRGSGVRETQYF.

This clonotype was observed at least ten times. V is TRBV7-9 and J is TRBJ2-7; D gene ambiguous. V was clipped by 3 bases and J by 0 bases, with 0 bases between them. The CDR3 sequence is 11 residues long. Germline CDR1 reads SEHNR; CDR2 reads FQNEAQ (reference sequence). In nucleotides, the CDR3 is TGTGCCAGCAGCTTCTCCTACGAGCAGTACTTC. Protein: CASSFSYEQYF.

The chain has TRBV6-2 or TRBV6-3 and TRBJ2-7, with 11 bases fitting TRBD1. Germline V gene sequence: CDR1 MNHEY, CDR2 SVGEGT. The CDR3 loop spans 13 amino acids. The trim removed 8 bases at V and 3 bases at J, leaving 3 bases unmatched. CDR3 sequence: CASGQGASYEQYF. The DNA for the CDR3 is TGTGCCAGCGGACAGGGGGCCAGCTACGAGCAGTACTTC.

This clonotype was observed a handful of times. The CDR3 reads CSARLGGENIQYF. CDR3 nucleotide sequence: TGCAGTGCCCGTTTGGGAGGGGAAAACATTCAGTACTTC. The J gene is TRBJ2-4, the V gene TRBV20-1; 7 bases fit TRBD2. Germline V gene lookup returns CDR1 DFQATT and CDR2 SNEGSKA (reference sequence). The CDR3 covers 13 residues. Trimming took 6 bases from V and 5 from J; bases not matched to a gene: 7.

This clonotype has a handful of counts. The chain combines TRBV30 with TRBJ2-2, with unresolved D. The V end lost 0 bases, the J end lost 6 bases, and 11 bases lay between the germline ends. The germline gives CDR1 GTSNPN, CDR2 SVGIG (reference sequence). This CDR3 comprises 14 residues. The CDR3, as DNA: TGTGCCTGGAGTGTAATAATTGGGGCCGGGGAGCTGTTTTTT. Protein sequence: CAWSVIIGAGELFF. The full variable domain, completed using reference TRBV30 and TRBJ2-2, is SQTIHQWPATLVQPVGSPLSLECTVEGTSNPNLYWYRQAAGRGLQLLFYSVGIGQISSEVPQNLSASRPQDRQFILSSKKLLLSDSGFYLCAWSVIIGAGELFFGEGSRLTVL.

This clonotype was seen only a few times. This chain joins TRBV6-5 and TRBJ2-1; 8 positions agree with TRBD1. The germline V gene encodes CDR1 MNHEY and CDR2 SVGAGI. V lost 3 bases to trimming and J lost 14 bases; unmatched junction nucleotides: 6. The CDR3 is 12 amino acids. DNA for the CDR3: TGTGCCAGCAGTTATCGGACAGGGAAAAAGTTCTTC. It encodes CASSYRTGKKFF.

This clonotype was picked up a small number of times. The chain has TRBV2 and TRBJ2-5, with TRBD2 as a possible D gene (6 bases). This CDR3 region has 14 residues. The V gene's germline CDR1 is SNHLY and CDR2 FYNNEI. Trimming shortened V by 9 bases and J by 4 bases, and 18 bases separated the two germline ends. The CDR3 spells CASYSVGGGETQYF. The CDR3 bases are TGTGCCAGTTATAGCGTGGGAGGCGGAGAGACCCAGTACTTC.

This clonotype came up a few times. V usage is TRBV12-3 or TRBV12-4 and J usage is TRBJ1-5; D gene ambiguous. The length of the CDR3 is 14 residues. Trimming shortened V by 3 bases and J by 4 bases, and 10 bases separated the two germline ends. For the CDR3, the DNA is TGTGCCAGCAGTTTTTGGGGAGTGAATCAGCCCCAGCATTTT. This encodes CASSFWGVNQPQHF.

V gene TRBV23-1 combines with J gene TRBJ1-1; 10 nucleotides line up with TRBD1. TRBV23-1 is an ORF, with its function uncertain. This CDR3 has 19 amino acids. The trim removed 3 bases at V and 1 base at J, leaving 14 bases unmatched. CDR3 residues: CASSHDRGRREFTNTEAFF. CDR3 DNA: TGCGCCAGCAGTCACGACAGGGGGCGCCGAGAATTTACGAACACTGAAGCTTTCTTT.

This sequence joins TRBV6-4 and TRBJ1-3; no reliable D call. The CDR3 totals 16 residues. The V gene lost 6 bases and the J gene lost 0 bases, with 15 bases spanning the gap. Germline loops: CDR1 MRHNA, CDR2 SNTAGT. The CDR3 reads CASSRKRGFSGNTIYF. DNA for the CDR3: TGTGCCAGCAGCAGGAAGCGAGGCTTCTCTGGAAACACCATATATTTT.

In this sample, this clonotype turned up a few times. V is TRBV6-5 and J is TRBJ1-1; D unresolved. Germline V gene sequence: CDR1 MNHEY, CDR2 SVGAGI. The ends were cut back, 5 bases at V and 7 bases at J, with 11 bases in the middle. CDR3 size: 12 residues. CDR3 coding DNA: TGTGCCAGCAGTAGACACCGTAATGAAGCTTTCTTT. Translation: CASSRHRNEAFF.

By sample share, this clonotype is medium-sized. This chain connects TRBV5-1 to TRBJ2-2; 14 bases fit TRBD2. Germline CDR1 is SGHRS and CDR2 is YFSETQ. With 4 bases clipped from V and 5 bases from J, the junction kept 10 bases outside the gene matches. There are 18 residues in the CDR3. The CDR3 DNA is TGCGCCAGCAGCCCCTTCGGGACTAGCGGGGGAGGAACCGGGGAGCTGTTTTTT. Protein: CASSPFGTSGGGTGELFF.

This clonotype showed up many times. V gene TRBV7-2 combines with J gene TRBJ2-2; D is unclear. The CDR3 consists of 13 residues. The V end lost 0 bases, the J end lost 6 bases, and 5 bases lay between the germline ends. Per germline, CDR1 SGHTA and CDR2 FQGNSA. CDR3 amino acids: CASSLAGSGELFF. Written as DNA, the CDR3 is TGTGCCAGCAGCTTAGCAGGGTCCGGGGAGCTGTTTTTT.

The chain employs TRBV9 and TRBJ1-1; possible D gene TRBD1, 5 bases. Germline V CDR1 and CDR2: SGDLS, YYNGEE. Trimming stripped 3 bases from V and 4 bases from J, with 22 bases between. The length of the CDR3 is 17 residues. In DNA, the CDR3 is TGTGCCAGCAGCGCACGACCGGACACTCGGAGCGGCACTGAAGCTTTCTTT. Translating it yields CASSARPDTRSGTEAFF.

The V gene is TRBV12-3 or TRBV12-4, the J gene TRBJ2-5, with D unresolved. The V gene lost 4 bases and the J gene lost 4 bases, with 4 bases spanning the gap. The CDR3 sequence is 11 residues long. The CDR3 spells CASSSLETQYF. The CDR3 DNA is TGTGCCAGCAGTTCGTTAGAGACCCAGTACTTC.

This chain joins TRBV5-1 and TRBJ2-5, with TRBD1 identical over 12 bases. Germline lookup yields CDR1 SGHRS and CDR2 YFSETQ. This CDR3 contains 15 residues. The trim removed 1 base at V and 6 bases at J, leaving 4 bases unmatched. CDR3 coding DNA: TGCGCCAGCAGCTTGAGGGACAGGGGGCGGCAGACCCAGTACTTC. It codes for CASSLRDRGRQTQYF. Full variable domain (rest looked up from reference TRBV5-1 and TRBJ2-5): KAGVTQTPRYLIKTRGQQVTLSCSPISGHRSVSWYQQTPGQGLQFLFEYFSETQRNKGNFPGRFSGRQFSNSRSEMNVSTLELGDSALYLCASSLRDRGRQTQYFGPGTRLLVL.

The gene calls are TRBV20-1 and TRBJ2-3; 14 bases match TRBD2. Germline CDR1 DFQATT, CDR2 SNEGSKA (reference sequence). Germline trimming cut 6 bases from V and 5 bases from J; bases unmatched to any gene: 7. This CDR3 is 15 amino acids long. Here the CDR3 DNA reads TGCAGTGCGCGACTAGCGGGGGGGCGTTTAGATACGCAGTATTTT. Its translation is CSARLAGGRLDTQYF.

This clonotype has at least ten counts. The chain recombines TRBV5-1 with TRBJ2-1; TRBD2 matches 13 bases. CDR3 length: 17 residues. Germline CDR1 is SGHRS and CDR2 is YFSETQ. V shed 0 bases and J 4 bases; nucleotides not matched to a gene: 4. This chain's CDR3 is CASSLGETSGGYNEQFF. CDR3 DNA: TGCGCCAGCAGCTTGGGGGAGACTAGCGGGGGGTACAATGAGCAGTTCTTC. Full variable domain (remainder filled in from reference TRBV5-1 and TRBJ2-1): KAGVTQTPRYLIKTRGQQVTLSCSPISGHRSVSWYQQTPGQGLQFLFEYFSETQRNKGNFPGRFSGRQFSNSRSEMNVSTLELGDSALYLCASSLGETSGGYNEQFFGPGTRLTVL.

This clonotype was seen only a few times. The chain has TRBV13 and TRBJ2-7; tentative D call: TRBD1 (6 bases). The length of the CDR3 is 14 residues. Trimming took off 2 bases at V and 5 bases at J, with 13 bases between the two ends. CDR1 and CDR2 (germline): PRHDT, FYEKMQ (reference sequence). This CDR3 is CASSLTPGHHEQYV. Written as DNA, the CDR3 is TGTGCCAGCAGCTTAACCCCGGGACACCACGAGCAGTACGTC.

This rearrangement joins TRBV14 to TRBJ2-1, with D unclear. The ends were cut back, 2 bases at V and 6 bases at J, with 5 bases in the middle. Germline V gives CDR1 SGHDN, CDR2 FVKESK. The CDR3 sequence is 12 residues long. This chain's CDR3 is CASSQHSNEQFF. The DNA for the CDR3 is TGTGCCAGCAGCCAACACAGCAATGAGCAGTTCTTC.

This clonotype was recorded a few times. The rearrangement uses TRBV5-1 and TRBJ2-3; 12 bases align to TRBD2. Germline values: CDR1 SGHRS, CDR2 YFSETQ. The length of the CDR3 is 14 residues. V was clipped by 7 bases and J by 3 bases; unmatched bases: 3. The CDR3 loop is CASATSGGTDTQYF. The CDR3 region has the DNA TGCGCCAGCGCCACTAGCGGGGGGACAGATACGCAGTATTTT.

The genes are TRBV12-3 or TRBV12-4 and TRBJ1-1; tentatively, D is TRBD1 (5 bases). The CDR3 contains 19 residues. Trimming took 1 base from V and 1 from J, leaving 22 bases between them. CDR3 sequence (DNA): TGTGCCAGCAGTTTAGGCCCCAGGGTGTCTATGGCTCGGAACACTGAAGCTTTCTTT. Translated, it gives CASSLGPRVSMARNTEAFF.

This chain uses TRBV12-3 or TRBV12-4 with TRBJ2-5; D possibly matches TRBD1 or TRBD2 (5 bases each). The ends were cut back, 7 bases at V and 1 base at J, with 16 bases in the middle. This CDR3 comprises 15 residues. This CDR3 is CASTAGAGRQETQYF. Here the CDR3 DNA reads TGTGCCAGCACCGCCGGGGCGGGCCGCCAAGAGACCCAGTACTTC.

This clonotype was seen a handful of times. The chain links TRBV5-1 to TRBJ2-1, with 14 bases matching TRBD2. CDR1 and CDR2 (germline): SGHRS, YFSETQ. V shed 4 bases and J 3 bases; nucleotides not matched to a gene: 3. The CDR3 runs to 16 residues. CDR3 bases: TGCGCCAGCAGCCCAGGACTAGCGGGGGGCTACAATGAGCAGTTCTTC. Its protein is CASSPGLAGGYNEQFF.

V and J are TRBV7-3 and TRBJ2-5; 8 bases map to TRBD2. This CDR3 is built from 15 residues. J was trimmed by 4 bases and V by 1 base; bases with no gene match: 5. Germline assignment: CDR1 SGHTA and CDR2 FQGTGA. CDR3 sequence: CASSLNGGAGETQYF. The CDR3 coding sequence is TGTGCCAGCAGCTTAAACGGGGGGGCGGGAGAGACCCAGTACTTC.

The chain combines TRBV6-5 with TRBJ1-1, with 8 bases lining up with TRBD1. From germline, CDR1 is MNHEY and CDR2 SVGAGI. The CDR3 totals 13 residues. The trim removed 6 bases at V and 5 bases at J, leaving 5 bases unmatched. In DNA form, the CDR3 reads TGTGCCAGCAGGTGGACAGGGAGGACTGAAGCTTTCTTT. Translation gives CASRWTGRTEAFF.